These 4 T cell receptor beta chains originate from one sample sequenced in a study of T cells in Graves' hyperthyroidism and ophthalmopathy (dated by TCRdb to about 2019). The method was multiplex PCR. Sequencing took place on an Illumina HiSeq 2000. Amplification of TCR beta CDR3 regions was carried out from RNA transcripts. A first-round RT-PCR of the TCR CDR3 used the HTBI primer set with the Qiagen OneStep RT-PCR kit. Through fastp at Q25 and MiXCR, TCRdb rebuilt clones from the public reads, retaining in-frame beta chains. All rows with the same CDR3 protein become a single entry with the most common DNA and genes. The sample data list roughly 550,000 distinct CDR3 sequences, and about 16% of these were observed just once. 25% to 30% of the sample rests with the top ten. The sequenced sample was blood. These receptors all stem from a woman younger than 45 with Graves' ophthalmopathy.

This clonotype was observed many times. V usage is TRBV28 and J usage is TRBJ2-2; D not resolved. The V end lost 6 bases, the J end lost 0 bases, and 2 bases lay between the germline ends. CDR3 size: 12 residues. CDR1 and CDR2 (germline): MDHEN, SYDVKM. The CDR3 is CASRTNTGELFF. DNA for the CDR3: TGTGCCAGCAGGACGAACACCGGGGAGCTGTTTTTT.

The CDR3 reads CSVRAGGTEAFF. The CDR3 DNA follows: TGCAGCGTGAGAGCAGGGGGCACTGAAGCTTTCTTT. The chain couples TRBV29-1 to TRBJ1-1; 7 bases match TRBD1. After removal of 6 bases from V and 4 bases from J, the junction contained 5 bases not matched to a gene. The CDR3 loop spans 12 amino acids. Germline V gene data show CDR1 as SQVTM and CDR2 as ANQGSEA.

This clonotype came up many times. The CDR3: CACQAYSNQPQHF. For the CDR3, the DNA is TGTGCCTGCCAAGCTTATAGCAATCAGCCCCAGCATTTT. V is TRBV30 and J is TRBJ1-5; no clear D. The CDR3 loop spans 13 amino acids. Germline V lookup: CDR1 GTSNPN, CDR2 SVGIG (reference sequence). V was cut by 6 bases and J by 0 bases, with 9 bases left in between. The full variable domain, in which reference TRBV30 and TRBJ1-5 provide the parts outside the CDR3, is SQTIHQWPATLVQPVGSPLSLECTVEGTSNPNLYWYRQAAGRGLQLLFYSVGIGQISSEVPQNLSASRPQDRQFILSSKKLLLSDSGFYLCACQAYSNQPQHFGDGTRLSIL.

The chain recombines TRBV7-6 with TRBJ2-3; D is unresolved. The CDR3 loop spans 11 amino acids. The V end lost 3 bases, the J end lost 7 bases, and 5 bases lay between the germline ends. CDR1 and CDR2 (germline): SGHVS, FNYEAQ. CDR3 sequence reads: CASSFSNTQYF. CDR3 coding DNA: TGTGCCAGCAGCTTTAGTAATACGCAGTATTTT.